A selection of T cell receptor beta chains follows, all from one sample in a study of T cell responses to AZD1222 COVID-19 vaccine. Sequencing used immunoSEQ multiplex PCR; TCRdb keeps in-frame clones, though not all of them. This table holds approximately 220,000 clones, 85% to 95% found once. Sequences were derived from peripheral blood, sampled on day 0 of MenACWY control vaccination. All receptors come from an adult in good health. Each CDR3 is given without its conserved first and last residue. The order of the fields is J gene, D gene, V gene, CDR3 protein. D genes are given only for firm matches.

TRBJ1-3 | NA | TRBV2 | ASSELEQVNSGNTIY
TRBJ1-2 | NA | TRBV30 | AWSVLPGPMGGYT
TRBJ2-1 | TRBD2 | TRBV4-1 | ASSPLAGGYNEQF
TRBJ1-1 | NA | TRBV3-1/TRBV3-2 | ASSQVAGVNTEAF
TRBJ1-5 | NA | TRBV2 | ASSDQGSSSQPQH
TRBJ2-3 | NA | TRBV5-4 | ASSLTRDTQY
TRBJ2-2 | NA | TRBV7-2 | ASSKGGAVVTGELF
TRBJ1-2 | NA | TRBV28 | ASISLARHYGYT
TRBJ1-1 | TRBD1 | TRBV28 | ASRYRGGNTEAF
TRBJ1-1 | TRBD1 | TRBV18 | ASSLGTGVMLEAF
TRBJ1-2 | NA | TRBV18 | ASSTQGGGYT
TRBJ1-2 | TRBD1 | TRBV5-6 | ASRPTGAFYGYT
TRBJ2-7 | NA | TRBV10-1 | ANQITVPYEQY
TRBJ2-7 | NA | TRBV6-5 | ASSYGPASEEQY
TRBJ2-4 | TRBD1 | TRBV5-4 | ASSEDPGGNIQY
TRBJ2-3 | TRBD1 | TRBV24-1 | ATTGTGDFTDTQY
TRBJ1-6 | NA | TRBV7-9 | ASSSTMDSPLH
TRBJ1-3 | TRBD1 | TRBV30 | ASRDRGSGNTIY
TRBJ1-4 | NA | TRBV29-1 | SVALLGFEKLF
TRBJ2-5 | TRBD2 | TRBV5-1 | ASLISGGIGETQY
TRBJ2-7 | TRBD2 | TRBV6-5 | ASSPRGGREQY
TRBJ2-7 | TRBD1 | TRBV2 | ASSAGQSSSYEQY
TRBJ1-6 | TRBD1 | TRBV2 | ATHGGDSPSPPLH
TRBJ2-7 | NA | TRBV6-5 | ASSYSAGAYEQY
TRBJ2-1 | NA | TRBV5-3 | ARSLVDLPEQF
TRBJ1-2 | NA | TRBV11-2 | ASSLTRDYGYT
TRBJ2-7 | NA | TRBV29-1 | SVAPGGEQY
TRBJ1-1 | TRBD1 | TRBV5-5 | ASSLVTGAATEAF
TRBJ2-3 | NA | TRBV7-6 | ASRLGGSGGVDTQY
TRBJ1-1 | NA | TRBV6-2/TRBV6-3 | ASSLDRFHTEAF
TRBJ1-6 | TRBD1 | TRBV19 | ASSQDRGGSPLH
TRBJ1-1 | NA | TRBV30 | AWIGGTEAF
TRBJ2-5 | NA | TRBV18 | ASSPGQQETQY
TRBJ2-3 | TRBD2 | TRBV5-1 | ASSLVPSGGIDTQY
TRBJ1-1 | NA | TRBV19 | ASKRDRRVGTEAF
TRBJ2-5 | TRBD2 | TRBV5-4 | ASSPGAGTSGGLETQY
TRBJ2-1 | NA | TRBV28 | ASSLTGFSYNEQF
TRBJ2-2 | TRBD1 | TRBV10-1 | ASSVDRTNTGELF
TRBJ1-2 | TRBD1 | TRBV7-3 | ASSLMDRGGYT
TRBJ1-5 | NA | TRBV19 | ASTPTGHLGGNQPQH
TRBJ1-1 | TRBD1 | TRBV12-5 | ASGLVRRTGGPRVTEAF
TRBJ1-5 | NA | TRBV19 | ASSDINQPQH
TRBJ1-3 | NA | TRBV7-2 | ASSYLRNTIY
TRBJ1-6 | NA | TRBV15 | ATSRVNNDNSPLH
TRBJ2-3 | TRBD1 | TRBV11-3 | ASNQPPKDRCTDTQY
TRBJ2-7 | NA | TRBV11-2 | ASSWVGGPEQY
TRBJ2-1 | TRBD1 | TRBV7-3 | ASSPTGAKGDEQF
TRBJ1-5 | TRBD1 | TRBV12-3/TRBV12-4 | ASSYDRDQPQH
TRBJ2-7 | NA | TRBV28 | ASSSGTVREQY
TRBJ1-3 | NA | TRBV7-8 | ASSLGGALGNTIY